Following are 18 T cell receptor beta chains from one sample sequenced in a study of T cell responses to AZD1222 COVID-19 vaccine. The assay was immunoSEQ multiplex PCR, and TCRdb's table has in-frame clones only and misses some. The sample lists tens of thousands of clones; around 85% were seen once. The sequenced sample was peripheral blood, obtained on day 0 of AZD1222 vaccination. These receptors came from an adult in good health.

The chain uses TRBV7-2 and TRBJ2-7; 7 bases are a match to TRBD1. The CDR3 is made up of 16 amino acids. V shed 5 bases and J 2 bases; nucleotides not matched to a gene: 12. Germline values: CDR1 SGHTA, CDR2 FQGNSA. The CDR3: CASSPTGSNDAYEQYF. The CDR3 DNA follows: TGTGCCAGCAGCCCGACAGGGAGCAACGATGCCTACGAGCAGTACTTC.

The gene calls are TRBV29-1 and TRBJ2-5; a weak D match, TRBD2 (5 bases). This CDR3 is 13 amino acids long. From germline, CDR1 is SQVTM and CDR2 ANQGSEA. Trimming cost V 7 bases and J 2 bases, with 14 bases left between them. CDR3 sequence reads: CSGMTRGQETQYF. Here the CDR3 DNA reads TGCAGCGGGATGACCAGAGGGCAAGAGACCCAGTACTTC.

The chain combines TRBV11-2 with TRBJ2-1; D not resolved. Germline V gene sequence: CDR1 SGHAT, CDR2 FQNNGV. V lost 2 bases to trimming and J lost 0 bases, with 11 bases between them. CDR3 length: 16 residues. This chain's CDR3 is CASSLSTRSSYNEQFF. Here the CDR3 DNA reads TGTGCCAGCAGCTTATCAACCCGGAGCTCCTACAATGAGCAGTTCTTC.

The chain carries TRBV30 and TRBJ2-1; TRBD2 agrees at 9 bases. The V gene's germline CDR1 is GTSNPN and CDR2 SVGIG (reference sequence). With V trimmed by 0 bases and J by 6 bases, 9 bases remained unmatched. The CDR3 is 16 amino acids. The chain's CDR3 is CAWSVRNSGRGNEQFF. As DNA, the CDR3 is TGTGCCTGGAGTGTACGAAATAGCGGGAGAGGCAATGAGCAGTTCTTC.

The CDR3 DNA reads as TGTGCCAGCAGGTATACAGGGAATCAGCCCCAGCATTTT. It codes for CASRYTGNQPQHF. The rearrangement links TRBV6-5 to TRBJ1-5; TRBD1 might be the D (6 bases). V was pared by 6 bases and J by 4 bases, with 10 bases between. The germline CDR1 and CDR2 sequences are MNHEY and SVGAGI. There are 13 residues in the CDR3.

The chain has TRBV29-1 and TRBJ1-3, with D unclear. The CDR3 runs 14 residues. With 1 base removed from V and 3 bases from J, the gap between germline ends came to 10 bases. Germline V gives CDR1 SQVTM, CDR2 ANQGSEA. The CDR3 sequence is CSVEAGTFGNTIYF. CDR3 DNA: TGCAGCGTTGAAGCTGGAACATTTGGAAACACCATATATTTT. The whole variable domain, filled in from reference TRBV29-1 and TRBJ1-3, reads SAVISQKPSRDICQRGTSLTIQCQVDSQVTMMFWYRQQPGQSLTLIATANQGSEATYESGFVIDKFPISRPNLTFSTLTVSNMSPEDSSIYLCSVEAGTFGNTIYFGEGSWLTVV.

The chain recombines TRBV5-6 with TRBJ2-3; D uncertain. Per germline, CDR1 SGHDT and CDR2 YYEEEE. This CDR3 spans 15 amino acids. V was pared by 2 bases and J by 0 bases, with 10 bases between. The CDR3 DNA reads as TGTGCCAGCAGCTTAACGATCGGTAGCACAGATACGCAGTATTTT. This sequence encodes CASSLTIGSTDTQYF.

The chain links TRBV9 to TRBJ2-2; the D is unclear. V was cut by 1 base and J by 2 bases, with 6 bases left in between. Germline V gene sequence: CDR1 SGDLS, CDR2 YYNGEE. The CDR3 runs 14 residues. CDR3 in DNA: TGTGCCAGCAGCGTATCCGTAAACACCGGGGAGCTGTTTTTT. This gives the protein CASSVSVNTGELFF. The full variable domain, completed using reference TRBV9 and TRBJ2-2, is DSGVTQTPKHLITATGQRVTLRCSPRSGDLSVYWYQQSLDQGLQFLIQYYNGEERAKGNILERFSAQQFPDLHSELNLSSLELGDSALYFCASSVSVNTGELFFGEGSRLTVL.

This chain uses TRBV28 with TRBJ2-5, with D perhaps being TRBD1 or TRBD2 (5 bases each). The V gene lost 5 bases and the J gene lost 5 bases, with 15 bases spanning the gap. The germline V gene encodes CDR1 MDHEN and CDR2 SYDVKM. CDR3 size: 14 residues. This chain's CDR3 is CASSEGMRRETQYF. CDR3 nucleotides: TGTGCCAGCAGTGAGGGGATGCGACGGGAGACCCAGTACTTC.

This rearrangement joins TRBV7-2 to TRBJ2-1; 11 bases are shared with TRBD2. This CDR3 region has 18 residues. Trimming took 5 bases from V and 7 from J; bases not matched to a gene: 16. Per the germline V gene, CDR1 is SGHTA and CDR2 is FQGNSA. The CDR3 DNA reads TGTGCCAGCAGCCCCTTAGCGGGAGGGCTCAGGAGTAGGAATGAGCAGTTCTTC. This codes for CASSPLAGGLRSRNEQFF.

This clone appeared a single time. The chain carries TRBV24-1 and TRBJ2-1, with 12 bases identical to TRBD2. This CDR3 region has 15 residues. J gave up 9 bases and V 4 bases, and 6 bases lay outside the gene matches. Germline V gene sequence: CDR1 KGHDR, CDR2 SFDVKD. CDR3 bases: TGTGCCACCAGTGACCCTAGCGGGAGGGCCGCTGAGCAGTTCTTC. Protein product: CATSDPSGRAAEQFF.

This rearrangement joins TRBV19 to TRBJ2-6; D possibly uses TRBD1 or TRBD2 (5 bases each). V lost 6 bases and J lost 0, with 9 bases in between. The germline V gene has CDR1 LNHDA and CDR2 SQIVND (reference sequence). This CDR3 spans 15 amino acids. The CDR3 DNA follows: TGTGCCAGTAGGGGACGGCTCTCTGGGGCCAACGTCCTGACTTTC. It encodes CASRGRLSGANVLTF.

The chain joins TRBV6-5 to TRBJ1-1, with D tentatively TRBD1 (6 bases). The CDR3 loop spans 14 amino acids. The V gene lost 5 bases and the J gene lost 5 bases, with 15 bases spanning the gap. The V gene's germline CDR1 is MNHEY and CDR2 SVGAGI. CDR3 protein: CASSRDYRVTEAFF. The CDR3 nucleotides are TGTGCCAGCAGTAGAGATTACAGGGTAACTGAAGCTTTCTTT.

The chain employs TRBV2 and TRBJ2-2; 8 positions agree with TRBD2. This CDR3 region has 15 residues. Germline CDR1 reads SNHLY; CDR2 reads FYNNEI. The V segment lost 5 bases and the J segment 2 bases; nucleotides outside the gene matches: 4. The CDR3 sequence: CASSLTSANTGELFF. For the CDR3, the DNA is TGTGCCAGCAGTCTGACTAGCGCTAACACCGGGGAGCTGTTTTTT.

The V call is TRBV6-5, the J call TRBJ1-2, with a tentative D call TRBD1 (5 bases). V was shortened by 7 bases and J by 6 bases, with 18 bases between the two germline ends. This CDR3 has 14 amino acids. Looked up from germline, CDR1 is MNHEY and CDR2 is SVGAGI. The CDR3 sequence is CASNRPEGLDGYTF. Written as DNA, the CDR3 is TGTGCCAGCAATCGACCCGAGGGACTCGATGGCTACACCTTC.

The chain links TRBV2 to TRBJ2-3; a possible D gene is TRBD2 (6 bases). The CDR3 runs 16 residues. CDR1 is SNHLY and CDR2 is FYNNEI in the germline V gene. V dropped 8 bases and J dropped 1 base, with 19 bases sitting between them. CDR3: CASGETAGSGTDTQYF. The CDR3, as DNA: TGTGCCAGCGGAGAAACAGCGGGTTCGGGCACAGATACGCAGTATTTT.

CDR3 in amino acids: CASSLQDSVYEQYF. As DNA, the CDR3 is TGTGCCAGCAGCTTACAGGACAGCGTCTACGAGCAGTACTTC. This chain links TRBV7-2 with TRBJ2-7; the D gene is possibly TRBD1 (6 bases). Germline lookup yields CDR1 SGHTA and CDR2 FQGNSA. CDR3 length: 14 amino acids. With 2 bases removed from V and 3 bases from J, the gap between germline ends came to 11 bases.

The chain links TRBV18 to TRBJ2-3, with 8 bases identical to TRBD2. The length of the CDR3 is 16 residues. Trimming removed 3 bases from V and 0 bases from J; junction bases left unmatched: 5. The V gene's germline CDR1 is KGHSH and CDR2 LQKENI. The CDR3 is CASSPFGGGSTDTQYF. In DNA, the CDR3 is TGTGCCAGCTCACCGTTTGGCGGGGGGAGCACAGATACGCAGTATTTT.